This TCR beta chain is drawn from a study of blood T cell repertoires in COVID-19. Study overall: Nucleic acid was either cDNA or gDNA, and it came from T cells, B-cell-depleted T cells, or PBMCs.

The repertoire was sequenced with immunoSEQ multiplex PCR; TCRdb's copy has only in-frame clones and lacks some. The sample holds about 330,000 clones, approximately 84% seen once. The CDR3 runs 16 residues. The germline gives CDR1 MDHEN, CDR2 SYDVKM. V shed 5 bases and J 5 bases; nucleotides not matched to a gene: 11. Enrollees, about 18 to 95 years old, lived in around 23 US areas. The recovered donors of Cohort 3 showed two negative PCRs, clearance, or symptom resolution. This sequence joins TRBV28 and TRBJ2-5, with 10 bases identical to TRBD2. What was sequenced was PBMCs or T cells enriched from blood (not recorded which). The receptor was derived from a woman in her late teens or twenties who had recovered from COVID-19. The CDR3 spells CASSAPLAGLRETQYF. DNA of the CDR3: TGTGCCAGCAGTGCCCCACTAGCGGGATTGCGGGAGACCCAGTACTTC.